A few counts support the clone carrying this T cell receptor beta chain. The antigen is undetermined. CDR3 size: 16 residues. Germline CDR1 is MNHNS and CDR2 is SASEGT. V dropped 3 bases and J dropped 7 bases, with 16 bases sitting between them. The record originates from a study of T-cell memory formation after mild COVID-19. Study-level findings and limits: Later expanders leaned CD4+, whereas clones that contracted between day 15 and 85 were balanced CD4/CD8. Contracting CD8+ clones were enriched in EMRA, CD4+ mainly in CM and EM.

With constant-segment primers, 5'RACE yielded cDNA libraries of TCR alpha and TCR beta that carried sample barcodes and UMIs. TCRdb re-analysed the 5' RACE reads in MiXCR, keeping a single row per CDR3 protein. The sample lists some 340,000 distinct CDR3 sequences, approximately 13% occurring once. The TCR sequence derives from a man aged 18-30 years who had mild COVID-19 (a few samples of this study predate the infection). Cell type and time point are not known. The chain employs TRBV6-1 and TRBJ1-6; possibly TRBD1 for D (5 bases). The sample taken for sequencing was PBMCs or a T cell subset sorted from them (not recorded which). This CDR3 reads CASSDMAGTGNSPLHF. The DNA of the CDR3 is TGTGCCAGCAGTGATATGGCCGGGACGGGCAATTCACCCCTCCACTTT.